This T cell receptor beta chain is from a study of cytomegalovirus exposure and HLA in healthy donors. Overall study results and limits: Investigators reported 164 TCR beta chains as tied to cytomegalovirus.

The V gene lost 1 base and the J gene lost 8 bases, with 11 bases spanning the gap. CDR1 and CDR2 from the germline V gene are LGHNA and YSLEER. This CDR3 has 13 amino acids. Concerning this clone itself: Antigen unknown.

The PCR ran on 60 Vbeta and 13 Jbeta primers. Assay: immunoSEQ multiplex PCR; the TCRdb copy retains only in-frame clones and omits some. There are 150,000 to 200,000 clones in the sample; roughly 85% occur only once, and over 1% lies in the top ten. The chain is built from TRBV4-3 and TRBJ2-5; D call uncertain. The sample comprised PBMCs. The receptor was derived from a woman aged 50 to 65 in good health and CMV-seronegative. The CDR3 spells CASSQGGPYTQYF. CDR3 nucleotides: TGCGCCAGCAGCCAAGGAGGCCCCTACACCCAGTACTTC.